This T cell receptor (beta chain) was identified during a study of blood T cell repertoires in COVID-19. CDR3 length: 14 amino acids. Germline assignment: CDR1 LNHDA and CDR2 SQIVND (reference sequence). Trimming shortened V by 5 bases and J by 1 base, and 11 bases separated the two germline ends. TCRdb keeps only in-frame clones here, not all; method: immunoSEQ multiplex PCR. The sample holds 200,000 to 300,000 clones; about 91% are singletons and the top ten take 2.6%. The rearrangement uses TRBV19 and TRBJ1-2, with TRBD1 as a possible D gene (5 bases). Sample: peripheral blood. The clonotype comes from a young adult with COVID-19, enrolled during active disease. The chain's CDR3 is CASSAGGLNYGYTF. Here the CDR3 DNA reads TGTGCCAGTAGTGCCGGGGGTCTTAACTATGGCTACACCTTC.